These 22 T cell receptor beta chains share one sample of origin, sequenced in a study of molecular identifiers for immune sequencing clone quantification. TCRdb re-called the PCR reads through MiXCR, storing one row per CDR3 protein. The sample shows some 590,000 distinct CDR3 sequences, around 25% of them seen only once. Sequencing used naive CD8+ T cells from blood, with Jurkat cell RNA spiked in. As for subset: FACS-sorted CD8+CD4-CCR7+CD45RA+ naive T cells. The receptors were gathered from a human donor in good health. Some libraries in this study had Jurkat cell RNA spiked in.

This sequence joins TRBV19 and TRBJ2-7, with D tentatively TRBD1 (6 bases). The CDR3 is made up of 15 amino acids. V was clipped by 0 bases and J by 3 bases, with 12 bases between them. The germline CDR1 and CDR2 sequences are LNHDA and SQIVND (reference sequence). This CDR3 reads CASSIEAGEFYEQYF. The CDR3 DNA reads TGTGCCAGTAGTATAGAAGCAGGGGAGTTCTACGAGCAGTACTTC.

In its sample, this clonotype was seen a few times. This chain's CDR3 is CSAPTQGGGTDTQYF. CDR3 DNA sequence: TGCAGTGCTCCAACCCAGGGCGGAGGCACAGATACGCAGTATTTT. J is TRBJ2-3 and V is TRBV20-1, with D possibly TRBD1 on 5 matching bases. CDR3 length: 15 residues. V dropped 5 bases and J dropped 1 base, with 16 bases sitting between them. CDR1 is DFQATT, CDR2 SNEGSKA, per germline (reference sequence).

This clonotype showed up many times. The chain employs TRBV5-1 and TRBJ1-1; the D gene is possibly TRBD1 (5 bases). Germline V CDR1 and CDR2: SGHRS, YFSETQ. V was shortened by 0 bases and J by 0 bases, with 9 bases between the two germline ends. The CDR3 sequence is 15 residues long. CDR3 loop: CASSLERGLNTEAFF. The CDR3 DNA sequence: TGCGCCAGCAGCTTGGAGAGGGGATTGAACACTGAAGCTTTCTTT. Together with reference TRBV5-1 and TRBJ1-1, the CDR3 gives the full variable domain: KAGVTQTPRYLIKTRGQQVTLSCSPISGHRSVSWYQQTPGQGLQFLFEYFSETQRNKGNFPGRFSGRQFSNSRSEMNVSTLELGDSALYLCASSLERGLNTEAFFGQGTRLTVV.

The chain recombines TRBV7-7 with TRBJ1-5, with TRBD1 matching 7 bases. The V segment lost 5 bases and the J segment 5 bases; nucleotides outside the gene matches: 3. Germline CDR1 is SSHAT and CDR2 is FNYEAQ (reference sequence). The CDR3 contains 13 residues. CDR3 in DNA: TGTGCCAGCAGCCGTGGGACAGATCAGCCCCAGCATTTT. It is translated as CASSRGTDQPQHF.

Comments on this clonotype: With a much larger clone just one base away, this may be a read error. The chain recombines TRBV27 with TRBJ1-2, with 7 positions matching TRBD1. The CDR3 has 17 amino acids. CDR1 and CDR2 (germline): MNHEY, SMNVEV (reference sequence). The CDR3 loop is CASGLRGGADPNYGYTF. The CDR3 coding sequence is TGTGCCAGCGGTTTGCGAGGGGGCGCAGATCCGAACTATGGCTACACCTTC.

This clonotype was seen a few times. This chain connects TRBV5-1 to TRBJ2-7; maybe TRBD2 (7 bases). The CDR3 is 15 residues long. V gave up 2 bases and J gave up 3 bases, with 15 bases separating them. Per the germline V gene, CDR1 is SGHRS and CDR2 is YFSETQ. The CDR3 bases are TGCGCCAGCAGCTTCAGTCGGGGGGCGTACTACGAGCAGTACTTC. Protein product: CASSFSRGAYYEQYF.

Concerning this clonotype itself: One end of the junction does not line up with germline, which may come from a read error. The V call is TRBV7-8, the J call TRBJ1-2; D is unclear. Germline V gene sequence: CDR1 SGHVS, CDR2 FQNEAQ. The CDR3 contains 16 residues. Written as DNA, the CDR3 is TGTGGCAGCACCCCCGGTCCCGGCTCGGCTAACTATGGCTACACCTTC. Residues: CGSTPGPGSANYGYTF. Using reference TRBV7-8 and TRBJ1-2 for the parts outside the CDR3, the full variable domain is GAGVSQSPRYKVAKRGQDVALRCDPISGHVSLFWYQQALGQGPEFLTYFQNEAQLDKSGLPSDRFFAERPEGSVSTLKIQRTQQEDSAVYLCGSTPGPGSANYGYTFGSGTRLTVV.

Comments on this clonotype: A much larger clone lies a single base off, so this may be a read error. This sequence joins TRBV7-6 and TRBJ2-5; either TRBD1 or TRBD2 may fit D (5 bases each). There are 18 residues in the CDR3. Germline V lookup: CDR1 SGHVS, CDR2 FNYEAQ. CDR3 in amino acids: CASSFHDAGGRAREPQYF. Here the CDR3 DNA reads TGTGCCAGCAGCTTCCATGATGCCGGAGGCAGGGCGAGAGAGCCCCAGTACTTC.

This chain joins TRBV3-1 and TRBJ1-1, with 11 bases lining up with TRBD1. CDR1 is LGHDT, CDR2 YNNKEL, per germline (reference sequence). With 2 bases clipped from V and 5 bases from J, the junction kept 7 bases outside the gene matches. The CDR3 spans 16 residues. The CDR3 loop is CASSQPMGQGGTEAFF. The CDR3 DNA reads TGTGCCAGCAGCCAACCCATGGGACAGGGGGGGACTGAAGCTTTCTTT.

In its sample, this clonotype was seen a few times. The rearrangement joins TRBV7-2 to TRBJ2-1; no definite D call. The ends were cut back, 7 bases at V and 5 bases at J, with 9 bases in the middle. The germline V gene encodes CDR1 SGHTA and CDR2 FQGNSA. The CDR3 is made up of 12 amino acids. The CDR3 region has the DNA TGTGCCAGCACCCGTACCAACAATGAGCAGTTCTTC. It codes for CASTRTNNEQFF.

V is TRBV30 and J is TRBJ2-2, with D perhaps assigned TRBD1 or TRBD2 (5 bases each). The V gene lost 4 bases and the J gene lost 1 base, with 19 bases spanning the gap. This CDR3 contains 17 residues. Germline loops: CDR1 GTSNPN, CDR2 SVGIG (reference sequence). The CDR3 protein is CAWNGAGVRVNTGELFF. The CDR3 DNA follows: TGTGCCTGGAACGGGGCCGGGGTTCGGGTGAACACCGGGGAGCTGTTTTTT.

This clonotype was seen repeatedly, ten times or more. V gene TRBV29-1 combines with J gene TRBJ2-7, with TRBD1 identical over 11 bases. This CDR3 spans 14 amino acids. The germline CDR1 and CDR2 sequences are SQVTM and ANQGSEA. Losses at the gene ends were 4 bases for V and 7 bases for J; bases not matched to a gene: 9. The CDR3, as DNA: TGCAGCGTTGGTAGGGGACAGGGGGACCGAGAGCAGTACTTC. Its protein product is CSVGRGQGDREQYF.

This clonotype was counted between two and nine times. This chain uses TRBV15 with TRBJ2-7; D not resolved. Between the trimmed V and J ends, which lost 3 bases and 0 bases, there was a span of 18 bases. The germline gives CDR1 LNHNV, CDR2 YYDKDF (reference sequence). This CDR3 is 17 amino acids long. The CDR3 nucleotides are TGTGCCACCAGCAGCCTCCCGGCCCTCTCCAGCTCCTACGAGCAGTACTTC. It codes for CATSSLPALSSSYEQYF.

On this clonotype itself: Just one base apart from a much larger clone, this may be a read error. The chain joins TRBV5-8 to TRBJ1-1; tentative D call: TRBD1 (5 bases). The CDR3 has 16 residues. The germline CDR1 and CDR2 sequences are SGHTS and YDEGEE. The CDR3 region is CASSRPAGGTNTEASF. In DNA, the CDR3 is TGTGCCAGCAGTCGTCCTGCCGGCGGGACGAACACTGAAGCTTCCTTT.

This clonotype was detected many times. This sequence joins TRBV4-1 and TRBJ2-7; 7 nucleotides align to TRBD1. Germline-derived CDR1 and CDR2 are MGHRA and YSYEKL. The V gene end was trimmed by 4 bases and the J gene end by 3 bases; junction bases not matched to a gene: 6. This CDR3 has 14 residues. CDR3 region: CASSPRTGGYEQYF. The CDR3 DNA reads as TGCGCCAGCAGCCCGCGGACAGGCGGCTACGAGCAGTACTTC.

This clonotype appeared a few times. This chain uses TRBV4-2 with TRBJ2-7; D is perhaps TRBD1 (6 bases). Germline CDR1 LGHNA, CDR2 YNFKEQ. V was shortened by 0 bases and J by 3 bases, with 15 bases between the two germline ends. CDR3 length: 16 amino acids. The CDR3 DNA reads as TGTGCCAGCAGCCAAGAATCAACAGGGATAGACTACGAGCAGTACTTC. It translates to CASSQESTGIDYEQYF.

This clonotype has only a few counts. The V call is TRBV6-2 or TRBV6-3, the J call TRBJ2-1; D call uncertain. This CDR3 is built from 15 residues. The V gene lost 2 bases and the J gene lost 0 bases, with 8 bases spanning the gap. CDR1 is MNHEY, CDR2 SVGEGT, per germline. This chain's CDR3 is CASSYVEGSYNEQFF. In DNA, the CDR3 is TGTGCCAGCAGTTACGTTGAAGGCTCCTACAATGAGCAGTTCTTC.

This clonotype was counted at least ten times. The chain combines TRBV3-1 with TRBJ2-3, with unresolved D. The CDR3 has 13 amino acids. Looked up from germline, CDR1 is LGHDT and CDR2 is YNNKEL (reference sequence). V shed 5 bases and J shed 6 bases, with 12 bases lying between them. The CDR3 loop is CASSSRPSDTQYF. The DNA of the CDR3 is TGTGCCAGCAGCTCACGTCCGTCGGATACGCAGTATTTT.

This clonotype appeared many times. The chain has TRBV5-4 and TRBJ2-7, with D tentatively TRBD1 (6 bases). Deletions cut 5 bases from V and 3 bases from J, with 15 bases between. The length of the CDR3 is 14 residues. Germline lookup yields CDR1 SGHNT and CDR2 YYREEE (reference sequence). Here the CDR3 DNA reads TGTGCCAGCAGTTACCGGGACAATATCTACGAGCAGTACTTC. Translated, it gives CASSYRDNIYEQYF.

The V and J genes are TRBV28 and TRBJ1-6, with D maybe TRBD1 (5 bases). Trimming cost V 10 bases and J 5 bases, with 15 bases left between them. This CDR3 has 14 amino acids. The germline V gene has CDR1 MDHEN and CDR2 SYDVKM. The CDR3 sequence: CATSRGSNNSPLHF. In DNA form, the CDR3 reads TGTGCCACCTCTAGGGGTTCTAATAATTCACCCCTCCACTTT.

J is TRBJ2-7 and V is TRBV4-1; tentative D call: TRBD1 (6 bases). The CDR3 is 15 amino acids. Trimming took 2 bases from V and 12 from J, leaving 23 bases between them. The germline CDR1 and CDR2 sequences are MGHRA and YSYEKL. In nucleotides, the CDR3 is TGCGCCAGCAGCCAACTAGGCCAGGGGAATTACGCGCCGTACTTC. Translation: CASSQLGQGNYAPYF.

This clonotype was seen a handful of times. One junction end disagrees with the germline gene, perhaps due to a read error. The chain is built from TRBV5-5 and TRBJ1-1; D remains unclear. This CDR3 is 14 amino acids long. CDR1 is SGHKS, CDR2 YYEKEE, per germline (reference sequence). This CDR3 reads CASSISGMNIEAFF. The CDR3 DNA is TGTGCCAGCAGCATCTCCGGCATGAACATTGAAGCTTTCTTT.